This TCR beta chain was sequenced for a study of T cell responses to AZD1222 COVID-19 vaccine. Findings and caveats of the study: CD4 TCRs associated with vaccination spanned spike, dominating at 160-218 and 743-854. Seropositive AZD1222 recipients at baseline numbered only five or six. Donors were largely white British and mainly female; clonal diversity was possibly underestimated.

As regards this clone: The antigen is not known.

This CDR3 spans 13 amino acids. V lost 4 bases to trimming and J lost 4 bases, with 10 bases between them. Germline V gives CDR1 SNHLY, CDR2 FYNNEI. Profiling relied on immunoSEQ multiplex PCR, and the TCRdb table lists in-frame clones only, not all of them. The sample gives around 150,000 clones, roughly nine tenths of which show up once; around 1% is in the top ten. This receptor was obtained from an adult who received the AZD1222 COVID-19 vaccine. The source was peripheral blood, collected 28 days after the second AZD1222 dose. This sequence joins TRBV2 and TRBJ1-1; possibly TRBD1 for D (6 bases). The CDR3 bases are TGTGCCAGCAGTGCAGGGGCGCCCACTGAAGCTTTCTTT. Amino acids: CASSAGAPTEAFF.